A single sample is the source of the 26 T cell receptor beta chains below, sequenced in a study of blood T cell repertoires in COVID-19. Data came from immunoSEQ multiplex PCR; TCRdb stores just in-frame clones and leaves some out. This sample carries 200,000 to 300,000 clones, roughly 80% of them seen once, and the ten largest clones take around 3.4%. The sequenced sample consisted of peripheral blood. These receptors originate from a woman aged 18-35 years with acute or convalescent COVID-19.

The rearrangement joins TRBV3-1 (or the pseudogene TRBV3-2) to TRBJ2-7; 9 bases match TRBD1. CDR1 and CDR2 from the germline V gene are LGHDT and YNNKEL (reference sequence). Trimming cost V 3 bases and J 4 bases; bases outside gene matches: 7. The CDR3 covers 15 residues. The CDR3 DNA is TGTGCCAGCAGCCAGGAGAGGACAGGGGTTTACGAGCAGTACTTC. It yields the protein CASSQERTGVYEQYF.

This clone was found once. The chain employs TRBV6-2 or TRBV6-3 and TRBJ1-1; 10 bases fit TRBD1. The CDR3 has 19 amino acids. Trimming cost V 4 bases and J 8 bases; bases outside gene matches: 22. The V gene's germline CDR1 is MNHEY and CDR2 SVGEGT. CDR3 DNA sequence: TGTGCCAGCAGTTTCGGGACAGGGGCGATATTTTATATGAACAGAGAAGCTTTCTTT. This codes for CASSFGTGAIFYMNREAFF.

The V and J genes are TRBV9 and TRBJ1-1, with 7 bases matching TRBD1. CDR3 length: 15 amino acids. Germline V CDR1 and CDR2: SGDLS, YYNGEE. Unmatched junction bases numbered 7, after V lost 2 bases and J lost 3 bases. The CDR3 spells CASSVNTGADTEAFF. As DNA, the CDR3 is TGTGCCAGCAGCGTCAACACAGGGGCGGACACTGAAGCTTTCTTT.

The chain links TRBV5-5 to TRBJ2-3, with 7 positions matching TRBD1. The V gene end was trimmed by 4 bases and the J gene end by 2 bases; junction bases not matched to a gene: 4. The CDR3 has 14 residues. CDR1 SGHKS and CDR2 YYEKEE come from the germline V gene (reference sequence). CDR3 DNA sequence: TGTGCCAGCAGCCGGGACAGTGTCACAGATACGCAGTATTTT. As protein: CASSRDSVTDTQYF. Looking up the rest from reference TRBV5-5 and TRBJ2-3 gives the full variable domain: DAGVTQSPTHLIKTRGQQVTLRCSPISGHKSVSWYQQVLGQGPQFIFQYYEKEERGRGNFPDRFSARQFPNYSSELNVNALLLGDSALYLCASSRDSVTDTQYFGPGTRLTVL.

The V and J genes are TRBV13 and TRBJ1-2, with D unresolved. Between the trimmed V and J ends, which lost 10 bases and 8 bases, there was a span of 26 bases. The V gene's germline CDR1 is PRHDT and CDR2 FYEKMQ (reference sequence). This CDR3 spans 15 amino acids. Written as DNA, the CDR3 is TGTGCCACCATCTTGGAGGGCGTTTGGGCCGAGGGCTACACCTTC. Its protein is CATILEGVWAEGYTF.

V is TRBV7-3 and J is TRBJ1-1, with 7 bases fitting TRBD1. CDR3 size: 15 residues. Losses at the gene ends were 2 bases for V and 2 bases for J; bases not matched to a gene: 5. Germline V gene lookup returns CDR1 SGHTA and CDR2 FQGTGA. The CDR3 loop is CASSLYGQANTEAFF. In nucleotides, the CDR3 is TGTGCCAGCAGCTTATATGGACAGGCTAACACTGAAGCTTTCTTT.

The chain joins TRBV7-9 to TRBJ2-2; TRBD1 matches 7 bases. The CDR3 extends over 18 amino acids. The trim removed 6 bases at V and 3 bases at J, leaving 16 bases unmatched. From germline, CDR1 is SEHNR and CDR2 FQNEAQ (reference sequence). CDR3 protein: CASRKVGLGTEYTGELFF. DNA of the CDR3: TGTGCCAGCAGAAAGGTCGGGTTGGGGACAGAATACACCGGGGAGCTGTTTTTT. The full variable domain, in which reference TRBV7-9 and TRBJ2-2 provide the parts outside the CDR3, is DTGVSQNPRHKITKRGQNVTFRCDPISEHNRLYWYRQTLGQGPEFLTYFQNEAQLEKSRLLSDRFSAERPKGSFSTLEIQRTEQGDSAMYLCASRKVGLGTEYTGELFFGEGSRLTVL.

This chain joins TRBV5-1 and TRBJ2-3, with TRBD1 matching over 10 bases. V shed 3 bases, J shed 8 bases, and the junction held 6 bases outside the gene matches. The germline gives CDR1 SGHRS, CDR2 YFSETQ. The CDR3 spans 14 residues. Here the CDR3 reads CASSWGQGSGTQYF. As DNA, the CDR3 is TGCGCCAGCAGCTGGGGACAGGGGTCCGGTACGCAGTATTTT.

The table lists this clone with many counts. The chain combines TRBV6-1 with TRBJ2-3; TRBD1 matches 9 bases. This CDR3 comprises 18 residues. Germline V gene data show CDR1 as MNHNS and CDR2 as SASEGT. Trimming at V came to 1 base and at J to 2 bases, leaving 10 bases not matched to a gene. CDR3 in amino acids: CASSEEPARTGDTDTQYF. In DNA, the CDR3 is TGTGCCAGCAGTGAAGAACCGGCGCGGACAGGGGACACAGATACGCAGTATTTT.

The chain joins TRBV7-2 to TRBJ2-2, with unresolved D. V lost 1 base and J 6 bases, leaving 6 bases between the germline ends. Germline lookup yields CDR1 SGHTA and CDR2 FQGNSA. The CDR3 runs 13 residues. In nucleotides, the CDR3 is TGTGCCAGCAGCTTAGAATATTCCGGGGAGCTGTTTTTT. This encodes CASSLEYSGELFF.

The CDR3 here is CSVEGTSGSNEQFF. DNA for the CDR3: TGCAGCGTAGAGGGAACTAGCGGGAGCAATGAGCAGTTCTTC. The chain couples TRBV29-1 to TRBJ2-1; TRBD2 agrees at 11 bases. The CDR3 length is 14 residues. V was clipped by 6 bases and J by 6 bases; unmatched bases: 7. Per germline, CDR1 SQVTM and CDR2 ANQGSEA.

J is TRBJ2-2 and V is TRBV19, with 10 bases aligning to TRBD2. There are 15 residues in the CDR3. From germline, CDR1 is LNHDA and CDR2 SQIVND (reference sequence). The V and J ends lost 3 bases and 7 bases, in that order; junction bases with no gene match: 5. The DNA of the CDR3 is TGTGCCAGTAGTATGGCGGGACTAGCGTTCGGGGAGCTGTTTTTT. This codes for CASSMAGLAFGELFF.

This chain links TRBV4-1 with TRBJ2-3; tentatively, D is TRBD2 (5 bases). The CDR3 runs 22 residues. The germline gives CDR1 MGHRA, CDR2 YSYEKL. V lost 1 base, J lost 1 base, and 30 bases lay in between. This CDR3 reads CASSQGQEGLPTSGKGTDTQYF. The CDR3 DNA follows: TGCGCCAGCAGCCAAGGCCAGGAAGGACTCCCCACCTCAGGAAAAGGCACAGATACGCAGTATTTT.

CDR3 DNA sequence: TGTGCCAGCAGTGAATTCTTCGGGACAGCTATCTACGAGCAGTACTTC. It is translated as CASSEFFGTAIYEQYF. The chain employs TRBV25-1 and TRBJ2-7, with 7 bases that match TRBD1. The CDR3 has 16 residues. The germline gives CDR1 MGHDK, CDR2 SYGVNS. Unmatched junction bases numbered 9, after V lost 1 base and J lost 3 bases.

The chain combines TRBV5-1 with TRBJ2-2; D gene uncertain. The V gene's germline CDR1 is SGHRS and CDR2 YFSETQ. This CDR3 spans 17 amino acids. V shed 0 bases and J shed 6 bases, with 18 bases lying between them. CDR3 protein: CASSLGHTEVGAGELFF. Written as DNA, the CDR3 is TGCGCCAGCAGCTTGGGACACACTGAAGTCGGCGCCGGGGAGCTGTTTTTT.

This clone was recorded once. CDR3 residues: CASSVGGTSGNTIYF. The CDR3 DNA sequence: TGTGCCAGCAGCGTGGGAGGAACCTCTGGAAACACCATATATTTT. The chain couples TRBV9 to TRBJ1-3; D is uncertain. V was pared by 2 bases and J by 0 bases, with 9 bases between. The CDR3 is made up of 15 amino acids. Per germline, CDR1 SGDLS and CDR2 YYNGEE.

This clone came up many times. The rearrangement links TRBV27 to TRBJ1-2, with 7 bases fitting TRBD1. Germline CDR1 and CDR2: MNHEY and SMNVEV (reference sequence). The CDR3 covers 13 residues. Trimming at V came to 2 bases and at J to 7 bases, leaving 4 bases not matched to a gene. The DNA of the CDR3 is TGTGCCAGCAGTTTAGAGGGGGCGGGTGGCTACACCTTC. Its translation: CASSLEGAGGYTF.

This chain connects TRBV18 to TRBJ2-3, with TRBD1 identical over 9 bases. The junction had 3 bases not matched to a gene; V was cut back by 3 bases and J by 2 bases. The germline V gene has CDR1 KGHSH and CDR2 LQKENI. This CDR3 contains 15 residues. The CDR3: CASSPDRGSTDTQYF. DNA for the CDR3: TGTGCCAGCTCACCCGACAGGGGGTCCACAGATACGCAGTATTTT. The full variable domain, its missing parts supplied by reference TRBV18 and TRBJ2-3, is NAGVMQNPRHLVRRRGQEARLRCSPMKGHSHVYWYRQLPEEGLKFMVYLQKENIIDESGMPKERFSAEFPKEGPSILRIQQVVRGDSAAYFCASSPDRGSTDTQYFGPGTRLTVL.

The V call is TRBV5-1, the J call TRBJ2-5; D possibly corresponds to TRBD1 (5 bases). Trimming removed 0 bases at V and 0 bases at J, with 6 bases between. Germline CDR1 is SGHRS and CDR2 is YFSETQ. The CDR3 loop spans 14 amino acids. CDR3 sequence (DNA): TGCGCCAGCAGCTTGGAGGGGTACCAAGAGACCCAGTACTTC. Protein product: CASSLEGYQETQYF.

The V call is TRBV5-8, the J call TRBJ2-1; TRBD2 agrees at 7 bases. The CDR3 contains 15 residues. The trim removed 1 base at V and 8 bases at J, leaving 9 bases unmatched. Germline loops: CDR1 SGHTS, CDR2 YDEGEE. CDR3: CASSLIAGVGHEQFF. In nucleotides, the CDR3 is TGTGCCAGCAGCTTGATCGCGGGAGTGGGCCATGAGCAGTTCTTC. Full variable domain (missing parts from reference TRBV5-8 and TRBJ2-1): EAGVTQSPTHLIKTRGQQATLRCSPISGHTSVYWYQQALGLGLQFLLWYDEGEERNRGNFPPRFSGRQFPNYSSELNVNALELEDSALYLCASSLIAGVGHEQFFGPGTRLTVL.

The V gene is TRBV7-2, the J gene TRBJ2-3, with no clear D. The ends were cut back, 1 base at V and 5 bases at J, with 7 bases in the middle. The CDR3 totals 13 residues. Per the germline V gene, CDR1 is SGHTA and CDR2 is FQGNSA. The CDR3 bases are TGTGCCAGCAGCTTAGGGCGAGGAGATACGCAGTATTTT. Translated: CASSLGRGDTQYF.

Turning to this clone: This specimen includes other DNA sequences encoding the same CDR3. J is TRBJ2-1 and V is TRBV7-3; 8 bases are shared with TRBD2. CDR3 size: 15 residues. Trimming cost V 2 bases and J 4 bases; bases outside gene matches: 4. Germline assignment: CDR1 SGHTA and CDR2 FQGTGA. CDR3 nucleotides: TGTGCCAGCAGCTTATCGGCGGGAGGTTACAATGAGCAGTTCTTC. Residues: CASSLSAGGYNEQFF.

This clone was counted a few times. This chain connects TRBV19 to TRBJ1-6, with D uncertain. Germline V gives CDR1 LNHDA, CDR2 SQIVND (reference sequence). Trimming cost V 5 bases and J 10 bases, with 21 bases left between them. The CDR3 consists of 16 residues. CDR3 DNA sequence: TGTGCCAGTAGTTCCCAATCGGGAAACCGGGTCTCACCCCTCCACTTT. This sequence encodes CASSSQSGNRVSPLHF.

V gene TRBV7-9 combines with J gene TRBJ2-3; 8 bases are shared with TRBD1. CDR3 length: 16 amino acids. CDR1 and CDR2 from the germline V gene are SEHNR and FQNEAQ (reference sequence). V lost 5 bases and J lost 5; bases outside the gene matches: 12. CDR3 loop: CASSAPTGEVEDTQYF. The CDR3 DNA reads as TGTGCCAGCAGCGCCCCGACAGGGGAAGTTGAAGATACGCAGTATTTT. Filled out from reference TRBV7-9 and TRBJ2-3, the complete variable domain reads DTGVSQNPRHKITKRGQNVTFRCDPISEHNRLYWYRQTLGQGPEFLTYFQNEAQLEKSRLLSDRFSAERPKGSFSTLEIQRTEQGDSAMYLCASSAPTGEVEDTQYFGPGTRLTVL.

The rearrangement uses TRBV7-8 and TRBJ2-3, with TRBD2 identical over 7 bases. Germline V gives CDR1 SGHVS, CDR2 FQNEAQ. The CDR3 covers 16 residues. With 2 bases clipped from V and 2 bases from J, the junction kept 7 bases outside the gene matches. In DNA, the CDR3 is TGTGCCAGCAGCTTACGACTGGCGGGAGACACAGATACGCAGTATTTT. Residues: CASSLRLAGDTDTQYF. Drawing the rest from reference TRBV7-8 and TRBJ2-3, the complete variable domain is GAGVSQSPRYKVAKRGQDVALRCDPISGHVSLFWYQQALGQGPEFLTYFQNEAQLDKSGLPSDRFFAERPEGSVSTLKIQRTQQEDSAVYLCASSLRLAGDTDTQYFGPGTRLTVL.

This chain connects TRBV7-9 to TRBJ1-4; no clear D. With 0 bases removed from V and 3 bases from J, the gap between germline ends came to 14 bases. CDR3 length: 17 residues. Germline V CDR1 and CDR2: SEHNR, FQNEAQ (reference sequence). CDR3 nucleotides: TGTGCCAGCAGCTTAGCGTTAGCCCGGTATCCTAATGAAAAACTGTTTTTT. Amino acids: CASSLALARYPNEKLFF.